This note documents a single T cell receptor beta chain sequence. This sample was included in a study of shared clonotypes between healthy human individuals. It was across several immunoSEQ plates that each subset's genomic DNA was evenly split. Some clones are missing from TCRdb's copy, which holds only in-frame ones; the method was immunoSEQ multiplex PCR. The repertoire holds just over 2,000,000 clones, with 85% to 95% as singletons. CDR1 LGHNT and CDR2 FRNRAP come from the germline V gene. Trimming took 0 bases from V and 6 from J; bases not matched to a gene: 7. This CDR3 is built from 15 residues.

This chain connects TRBV12-5 to TRBJ1-2; 7 bases fit TRBD1. Source material: naive CD4+ T cells sorted from blood. The subset here: CD45RA+ positively selected. This receptor was obtained from a man in his late teens or twenties in good health. The CDR3 DNA reads TGTGCTAGTGGTTTGGTGGTGGGACAGCTGGATGGCTACACCTTC. It codes for CASGLVVGQLDGYTF.